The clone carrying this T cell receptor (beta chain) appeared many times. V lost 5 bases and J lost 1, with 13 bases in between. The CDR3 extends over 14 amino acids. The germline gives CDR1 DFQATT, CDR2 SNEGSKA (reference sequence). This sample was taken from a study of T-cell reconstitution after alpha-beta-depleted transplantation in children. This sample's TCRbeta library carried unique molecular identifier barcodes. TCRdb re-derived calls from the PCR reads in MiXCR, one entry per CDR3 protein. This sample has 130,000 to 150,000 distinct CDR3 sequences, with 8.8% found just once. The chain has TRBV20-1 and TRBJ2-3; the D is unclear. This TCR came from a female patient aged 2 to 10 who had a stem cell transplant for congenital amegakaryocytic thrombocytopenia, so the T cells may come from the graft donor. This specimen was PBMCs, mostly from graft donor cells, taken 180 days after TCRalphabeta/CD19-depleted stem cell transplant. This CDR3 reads CSAQSHQGTDTQYF. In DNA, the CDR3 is TGCAGTGCTCAGTCCCACCAGGGCACAGATACGCAGTATTTT.